These 27 T cell receptor beta chains were all obtained from the same sample, sequenced in a study of Graves' ophthalmopathy and Graves' hyperthyroidism. Investigators amplified TCR beta CDR3 regions from RNA transcripts. RT-PCR with HTBI primers came first, then second-round multiplex PCR. TCRdb re-analysed the multiplex PCR reads in MiXCR, keeping a single row per CDR3 protein. The sample shows 560,000 or so distinct CDR3 sequences, approximately 35% of them seen only once. The material sequenced was peripheral blood or thyroid tissue (not recorded which). All receptors come from an adult man with Graves' hyperthyroidism.

This chain joins TRBV2 and TRBJ2-7; 7 bases match TRBD2. CDR1 SNHLY and CDR2 FYNNEI come from the germline V gene. V lost 3 bases to trimming and J lost 7 bases; unmatched junction nucleotides: 24. The CDR3 has 19 amino acids. CDR3 residues: CASSDGFLGRLADNNEQYF. CDR3 in DNA: TGTGCCAGCAGTGACGGGTTTTTAGGACGGCTAGCGGACAACAATGAGCAGTACTTC.

In the case of this clonotype: An end of the junction does not agree with germline; a read error may underlie this. The J gene is TRBJ1-2, the V gene TRBV29-1; 12 bases fit TRBD1. The CDR3 covers 14 residues. Germline CDR1 is SQVTM and CDR2 is ANQGSEA. Here the CDR3 reads CSVVGTGGDYGYTF. The CDR3 coding sequence is TGCAGCGTTGTGGGGACAGGGGGCGACTATGGCTACACCTTT.

This clonotype has at least ten counts. This chain connects TRBV9 to TRBJ1-1; no clear D. The CDR3 contains 13 residues. Germline loops: CDR1 SGDLS, CDR2 YYNGEE. V lost 0 bases to trimming and J lost 1 base, with 4 bases between them. CDR3 sequence reads: CASSVVPNTEAFF. The CDR3 bases are TGTGCCAGCAGCGTAGTCCCGAACACTGAAGCTTTCTTT. The full variable domain, its missing parts supplied by reference TRBV9 and TRBJ1-1, is DSGVTQTPKHLITATGQRVTLRCSPRSGDLSVYWYQQSLDQGLQFLIQYYNGEERAKGNILERFSAQQFPDLHSELNLSSLELGDSALYFCASSVVPNTEAFFGQGTRLTVV.

This clonotype was detected ten times or more. The genes are TRBV5-6 and TRBJ1-4; D unresolved. V lost 3 bases and J 5 bases, leaving 14 bases between the germline ends. This CDR3 region has 15 residues. Germline V gene lookup returns CDR1 SGHDT and CDR2 YYEEEE. The CDR3 reads CASSSYREGNEKLFF. CDR3 bases: TGTGCCAGCAGCTCCTACAGAGAGGGAAATGAAAAACTGTTTTTT.

The rearrangement links TRBV7-8 to TRBJ1-4, with TRBD1 matching over 10 bases. V lost 1 base to trimming and J lost 7 bases; unmatched junction nucleotides: 3. Germline V gives CDR1 SGHVS, CDR2 FQNEAQ. This CDR3 region has 15 residues. CDR3 in DNA: TGTGCCAGCAGCTTAGTAGGACAGGGGGTTGAAAAACTGTTTTTT. Translation gives CASSLVGQGVEKLFF.

The chain links TRBV7-2 to TRBJ1-4; D remains unclear. Germline V gives CDR1 SGHTA, CDR2 FQGNSA. Trimming shortened V by 5 bases and J by 0 bases, and 10 bases separated the two germline ends. This CDR3 spans 15 amino acids. Written as DNA, the CDR3 is TGTGCCAGCAGCACGACCGGGACAACTAATGAAAAACTGTTTTTT. Encoded protein: CASSTTGTTNEKLFF. Looking up the rest from reference TRBV7-2 and TRBJ1-4 gives the full variable domain: GAGVSQSPSNKVTEKGKDVELRCDPISGHTALYWYRQSLGQGLEFLIYFQGNSAPDKSGLPSDRFSAERTGGSVSTLTIQRTQQEDSAVYLCASSTTGTTNEKLFFGSGTQLSVL.

The genes are TRBV9 and TRBJ2-5; TRBD2 aligns across 12 bases. The CDR3 is made up of 16 amino acids. Germline CDR1 SGDLS, CDR2 YYNGEE. The V gene end was trimmed by 2 bases and the J gene end by 5 bases; junction bases not matched to a gene: 7. The CDR3 spells CASSVWTSGTAETQYF. CDR3 bases: TGTGCCAGCAGCGTCTGGACTAGCGGGACCGCGGAGACCCAGTACTTC.

Ten or more counts support this clonotype. In DNA form, the CDR3 reads TGCAGTGCTAGATATCCGACTGCCCAAGAGACCCAGTACTTC. This translates into CSARYPTAQETQYF. This chain links TRBV20-1 with TRBJ2-5, with no clear D. The CDR3 has 14 residues. Germline V lookup: CDR1 DFQATT, CDR2 SNEGSKA (reference sequence). V lost 2 bases and J lost 1, with 11 bases in between.

This clonotype was observed at least ten times. This chain joins TRBV6-5 and TRBJ2-7; a possible D gene is TRBD1 (5 bases). The CDR3 is 15 amino acids. The V gene's germline CDR1 is MNHEY and CDR2 SVGAGI. Deletions cut 0 bases from V and 5 bases from J, with 14 bases between. The CDR3 sequence is CASSYSLVRVHEQYF. Here the CDR3 DNA reads TGTGCCAGCAGTTACTCGCTGGTCAGGGTTCACGAGCAGTACTTC.

On this clonotype itself: A read error may be the cause here, since a much bigger clone is one base away. The chain carries TRBV5-1 and TRBJ1-4; 7 nucleotides match TRBD1. Per germline, CDR1 SGHRS and CDR2 YFSETQ. CDR3 length: 14 amino acids. With 4 bases clipped from V and 6 bases from J, the junction kept 6 bases outside the gene matches. CDR3 loop: CASSPGQRDEKLFF. For the CDR3, the DNA is TGCGCCAGCAGCCCGGGACAGCGAGATGAAAAACTGTTTTTT. The variable domain in full, with the rest retrieved from reference TRBV5-1 and TRBJ1-4, is KAGVTQTPRYLIKTRGQQVTLSCSPISGHRSVSWYQQTPGQGLQFLFEYFSETQRNKGNFPGRFSGRQFSNSRSEMNVSTLELGDSALYLCASSPGQRDEKLFFGSGTQLSVL.

Remarks on this clonotype: The junction does not match germline at one end; this may be a read error. The chain has TRBV7-7 and TRBJ2-7, with 10 nucleotides matching TRBD2. Judging by the DNA end, TRBJ2-1 fits better; the J call may be wrong. Germline V CDR1 and CDR2: SSHAT, FNYEAQ (reference sequence). The CDR3 length is 14 residues. The CDR3 sequence: CASSLAGGSGEQFF. In nucleotides, the CDR3 is TGTGCTAGCAGCTTAGCGGGGGGCAGCGGTGAGCAGTTCTTC.

This clonotype was observed many times. The V and J genes are TRBV29-1 and TRBJ2-7; TRBD1 matches 11 bases. Per the germline V gene, CDR1 is SQVTM and CDR2 is ANQGSEA. The CDR3 runs to 14 residues. The J segment lost 4 bases and the V segment lost 4 bases, leaving 6 bases of the junction unmatched. CDR3 protein: CSVAPGTGGYEQYF. CDR3 DNA sequence: TGCAGCGTTGCGCCCGGGACAGGGGGATACGAGCAGTACTTC.

This clonotype was recorded only once. The J gene is TRBJ2-7, the V gene TRBV20-1; 7 bases match TRBD1. The J call is uncertain, as TRBJ2-1 better fits the DNA end. Looked up from germline, CDR1 is DFQATT and CDR2 is SNEGSKA (reference sequence). CDR3 size: 14 residues. The CDR3 is CSARGQGLYNEQFF. The CDR3 DNA sequence: TGCAGTGCTAGAGGACAGGGCCTCTACAATGAGCAGTTCTTC.

The rearrangement links TRBV15 to TRBJ2-5; 14 nucleotides match TRBD2. Germline V CDR1 and CDR2: LNHNV, YYDKDF (reference sequence). V dropped 2 bases and J dropped 7; count of bases not matched to a gene: 3. The CDR3 sequence is 15 residues long. DNA for the CDR3: TGTGCCACCAGCAGACCCGGACTAGCGGGGGGGACCCAGTACTTC. It specifies CATSRPGLAGGTQYF.

V usage is TRBV5-4 and J usage is TRBJ2-2, with 7 positions matching TRBD2. V was clipped by 7 bases and J by 4 bases; unmatched bases: 7. In germline, CDR1 is SGHNT, CDR2 YYREEE (reference sequence). The CDR3 is 14 residues long. The DNA of the CDR3 is TGTGCCAGCGGTGGGGCTAGCGGCACCGGGGAGCTGTTTTTT. It encodes CASGGASGTGELFF. The complete variable domain, with remaining parts taken from reference TRBV5-4 and TRBJ2-2, reads ETGVTQSPTHLIKTRGQQVTLRCSSQSGHNTVSWYQQALGQGPQFIFQYYREEENGRGNFPPRFSGLQFPNYSSELNVNALELDDSALYLCASGGASGTGELFFGEGSRLTVL.

The genes are TRBV5-1 and TRBJ2-7; D ambiguous. TRBJ2-1 explains the end of the DNA better; the J call may be wrong. Germline lookup yields CDR1 SGHRS and CDR2 YFSETQ. CDR3 size: 13 residues. This CDR3 reads CASSFSGQNEQFF. The CDR3 coding sequence is TGCGCCAGCAGCTTTTCGGGTCAGAATGAGCAGTTCTTC.

The rearrangement uses TRBV7-9 and TRBJ2-7; maybe TRBD2 (6 bases). This CDR3 region has 14 residues. Trimming removed 5 bases at V and 7 bases at J, with 18 bases between. Germline CDR1 SEHNR, CDR2 FQNEAQ (reference sequence). CDR3 in DNA: TGTGCCAGCAGCGCCGTCGGGGGTATGTGGGAGCAGTACTTC. Protein sequence: CASSAVGGMWEQYF.

The table lists this clonotype with many counts. The chain combines TRBV10-2 with TRBJ2-2; 11 positions match TRBD2. The V gene's germline CDR1 is WSHSY and CDR2 SAAADI. Losses at the gene ends were 6 bases for V and 5 bases for J; bases not matched to a gene: 8. The CDR3 sequence is 16 residues long. CDR3 sequence reads: CASSPSGRMSTGELFF. CDR3 DNA: TGCGCCAGCAGCCCTAGCGGGAGGATGAGTACCGGGGAGCTGTTTTTT.

The gene calls are TRBV24-1 and TRBJ2-5, with a possible D match to TRBD1 (5 bases). This CDR3 comprises 15 residues. Germline CDR1 is KGHDR and CDR2 is SFDVKD. V lost 3 bases and J 2 bases, leaving 12 bases between the germline ends. The CDR3 here is CATSDPSPGQETQYF. DNA of the CDR3: TGTGCCACCAGTGATCCGAGTCCAGGGCAAGAGACCCAGTACTTC.

This clonotype appeared many times. CDR3 coding DNA: TGCAGCGTGGAGGGACTAGCGGGGGGGCCGGAGACCCAGTACTTC. It yields the protein CSVEGLAGGPETQYF. This chain uses TRBV29-1 with TRBJ2-5, with 16 bases matching TRBD2. The germline V gene encodes CDR1 SQVTM and CDR2 ANQGSEA. The CDR3 contains 15 residues. The junction had 6 bases not matched to a gene; V was cut back by 6 bases and J by 5 bases.

This clonotype came up many times. The V and J genes are TRBV29-1 and TRBJ1-1; no firm D call. Deletions cut 3 bases from V and 6 bases from J, with 14 bases between. This CDR3 contains 13 residues. Looked up from germline, CDR1 is SQVTM and CDR2 is ANQGSEA. The DNA of the CDR3 is TGCAGCGTTGAGTACGGCCCAGGCGCTGAAGCTTTCTTT. It translates to CSVEYGPGAEAFF.

This clonotype occurred a few times. CDR3: CASSVEERGALDNEKLFF. The CDR3 bases are TGTGCCAGCAGCGTAGAAGAACGAGGGGCTTTAGATAATGAAAAACTGTTTTTT. The V gene is TRBV9, the J gene TRBJ1-4; D is perhaps TRBD1 (5 bases). Germline assignment: CDR1 SGDLS and CDR2 YYNGEE. The germline V and J ends were trimmed by 0 bases and 4 bases, with 19 bases remaining between them. The CDR3 spans 18 residues.

This clonotype has ten or more counts. Relative to the germline gene, one junction end is altered; a read error may explain this. The chain couples TRBV10-3 to TRBJ1-5; D is undetermined. Germline values: CDR1 ENHRY, CDR2 SYGVKD. The CDR3 spans 14 residues. CDR3 DNA sequence: TGTGCCAGCAGTGTGGGGATTAGCAATCAGCCCCAGCATTTT. Translated, it gives CASSVGISNQPQHF.

This clonotype was detected ten times or more. One junction end does not reproduce the germline sequence, and a read error may be involved. The V and J genes are TRBV7-7 and TRBJ2-5; D perhaps matches TRBD2 (6 bases). The CDR3 sequence is 15 residues long. In germline, CDR1 is SSHAT, CDR2 FNYEAQ (reference sequence). DNA for the CDR3: TGTGCTAGCAGCTTAGGGAGGCGGTCCGAAGAGACCCAGTACTTC. This translates into CASSLGRRSEETQYF.

This clonotype was detected many times. V gene TRBV20-1 combines with J gene TRBJ1-2; the D is unclear. The CDR3 runs to 12 residues. Germline V CDR1 and CDR2: DFQATT, SNEGSKA (reference sequence). Trimming pared 0 bases from V and 6 bases from J, leaving 8 bases between. CDR3 bases: TGCAGTGCTAGAGATTTAAATGATGGCTACACCTTC. Amino acids: CSARDLNDGYTF.

There are many counts of this clonotype. The genes are TRBV2 and TRBJ1-1; 7 bases line up with TRBD1. This CDR3 is built from 12 residues. CDR1 and CDR2 from the germline V gene are SNHLY and FYNNEI. Trimming removed 4 bases from V and 10 bases from J; junction bases left unmatched: 6. This CDR3 reads CASSVGTVGAFF. The CDR3 DNA follows: TGTGCCAGCAGTGTTGGGACAGTGGGAGCTTTCTTT.

The table lists this clonotype with many counts. The gene calls are TRBV7-8 and TRBJ1-2; 9 bases are a match to TRBD1. Germline V gene lookup returns CDR1 SGHVS and CDR2 FQNEAQ. The CDR3 is 14 residues long. J lost 7 bases, V lost 4 bases, and 7 bases had no gene match. CDR3 amino acids: CASSSGQGWGGYTF. The CDR3 DNA sequence: TGTGCCAGCAGCTCAGGACAGGGGTGGGGTGGCTACACCTTC. Filled out from reference TRBV7-8 and TRBJ1-2, the complete variable domain reads GAGVSQSPRYKVAKRGQDVALRCDPISGHVSLFWYQQALGQGPEFLTYFQNEAQLDKSGLPSDRFFAERPEGSVSTLKIQRTQQEDSAVYLCASSSGQGWGGYTFGSGTRLTVV.